Listed below are T cell receptor beta chains from one sample, sequenced in a study of cytomegalovirus exposure and HLA in healthy donors. Clones were sequenced by immunoSEQ multiplex PCR, and TCRdb holds only the in-frame ones, with some missing. The sample includes approximately 91,000 clones, 81% of them seen just once. Input material: PBMCs. All receptors derive from a human donor in good health. Each CDR3 is given with its conserved first and last residue.

V gene	J gene	CDR3 protein
TRBV7-3	TRBJ2-2	CASSLTLAGGRNTGELFF
TRBV7-2	TRBJ2-7	CASSSSALRKQYF
TRBV7-2	TRBJ2-7	CASSPGQGIAYEQYF
TRBV19	TRBJ1-5	CASRPGQGAGQPQHF
TRBV7-9	TRBJ2-3	CASSHYRVRSGDTQYF
TRBV7-2	TRBJ2-5	CASSQGQQETQYF
TRBV9	TRBJ2-7	CASSVAGTGPYEQYF
TRBV28	TRBJ2-7	CATGQGAWYEQYF
TRBV19	TRBJ1-1	CASSAYRGWTEAFF
TRBV19	TRBJ1-4	CASNPRTGVNEKLFF
TRBV7-2	TRBJ2-7	CASSLGGLGSYEQYF
TRBV5-4	TRBJ1-1	CASSFPDRGRNTEAFF